The text below deals with one T cell receptor (beta chain). This specimen belongs to a study of blood T cell repertoires in COVID-19. The CDR3 is 16 residues long. The germline gives CDR1 LNHDA, CDR2 SQIVND (reference sequence). V dropped 2 bases and J dropped 1 base, with 11 bases sitting between them. The authors' processing: Nucleated cell counts were estimated from reference gene primer amplification. TCRdb's table, derived via immunoSEQ multiplex PCR, lists solely in-frame clones and lacks some. From that table come the V and J calls and clone size; the DNA was used to work out D and trimming. This sample has about 87,000 clones, with about 88% found just once.

The TCR was taken from a woman of 80 years or more with active COVID-19. The rearrangement links TRBV19 to TRBJ2-2; weak D call: TRBD1 (5 bases). Material: peripheral blood. CDR3 DNA: TGTGCCAGTAGTATACTAGGCAGGGTGAACACCGGGGAGCTGTTTTTT. This sequence encodes CASSILGRVNTGELFF.